Listed here are 29 T cell receptor beta chains from one sample, sequenced in a study of blood T cells in healthy people across ages. Next came a second PCR, run for roughly 7 to 12 cycles, which used a sample-barcoded 5' primer along with a J-beta primer mix. One entry per CDR3 protein, called by TCRdb with MiXCR from the 5' RACE reads. Altogether under 1,100,000 distinct CDR3 sequences are present, approximately 25% being singletons, with the ten largest covering approximately 0.71%. This same sample was also taken into another study, of T cells of mothers and their children.

The sequenced sample consisted of blood. The receptors shown here come from a girl aged 2-15 years in good health.

This clonotype was seen only a few times. V and J are TRBV7-6 and TRBJ1-4, with TRBD1 as a possible D gene (5 bases). Germline V gives CDR1 SGHVS, CDR2 FNYEAQ. The CDR3 has 16 residues. The germline V and J ends were trimmed by 1 base and 6 bases, with 15 bases remaining between them. CDR3 loop: CASSLGRRGVYEKLFF. CDR3 coding DNA: TGTGCCAGCAGCTTAGGGCGCCGGGGCGTCTATGAAAAACTGTTTTTT. The full variable domain, its missing parts supplied by reference TRBV7-6 and TRBJ1-4, is GAGVSQSPRYKVTKRGQDVALRCDPISGHVSLYWYRQALGQGPEFLTYFNYEAQQDKSGLPNDRFSAERPEGSISTLTIQRTEQRDSAMYRCASSLGRRGVYEKLFFGSGTQLSVL.

About this clonotype: At one end, the junction sequence differs from germline, possibly due to a read error. The gene calls are TRBV4-3 and TRBJ1-2; no definite D call. This CDR3 spans 12 amino acids. Germline-derived CDR1 and CDR2 are LGHNA and YSLEER. The CDR3 DNA reads TGCGCCAGCATCCAAGAATTGAGGGGCTACACCTTC. Translating it yields CASIQELRGYTF.

A few counts support this clonotype. The V gene is TRBV7-6, the J gene TRBJ1-2; 7 nucleotides match TRBD1. The CDR3 has 14 amino acids. CDR1 is SGHVS and CDR2 is FNYEAQ in the germline V gene. Trimming at V came to 5 bases and at J to 3 bases, leaving 6 bases not matched to a gene. The CDR3 reads CASSLDGQDYGYTF. Here the CDR3 DNA reads TGTGCCAGCAGCCTCGACGGACAGGACTATGGCTACACCTTC.

For the CDR3, the DNA is TGTGCCAGCAGCTCAGACCGGGACAACTCTGGAAACACCATATATTTT. This encodes CASSSDRDNSGNTIYF. This chain uses TRBV7-9 with TRBJ1-3, with D perhaps TRBD1 (6 bases). CDR3 length: 16 amino acids. Looked up from germline, CDR1 is SEHNR and CDR2 is FQNEAQ (reference sequence). V dropped 4 bases and J dropped 0 bases, with 13 bases sitting between them.

This clonotype has a handful of counts. The chain employs TRBV20-1 and TRBJ2-4; D unclear. V was shortened by 5 bases and J by 1 base, with 15 bases between the two germline ends. Germline assignment: CDR1 DFQATT and CDR2 SNEGSKA (reference sequence). This CDR3 has 15 residues. The DNA of the CDR3 is TGCAGTGCTTCACGATTCCTTCCGGCCAAAAACATTCAGTACTTC. This gives the protein CSASRFLPAKNIQYF.

V usage is TRBV12-5 and J usage is TRBJ1-2; D is perhaps TRBD1 (5 bases). Germline CDR1 reads LGHNT; CDR2 reads FRNRAP. The CDR3 consists of 15 residues. V lost 5 bases and J 8 bases, leaving 21 bases between the germline ends. CDR3 protein: CASGPLLRGARGYTF. CDR3 nucleotides: TGTGCTAGTGGTCCTCTGTTGCGGGGCGCTCGGGGCTACACCTTC.

The chain employs TRBV29-1 and TRBJ2-4, with 7 bases matching TRBD1. Germline CDR1 and CDR2: SQVTM and ANQGSEA. The CDR3 has 16 residues. V was clipped by 0 bases and J by 4 bases; unmatched bases: 9. The CDR3 here is CSVEDWMGQRKNIQYF. CDR3 in DNA: TGCAGCGTTGAAGATTGGATGGGACAGAGAAAAAACATTCAGTACTTC.

The table lists this clonotype with a few counts. The rearrangement links TRBV19 to TRBJ2-5, with D possibly TRBD1 on 7 matching bases. The J call may be faulty, since TRBJ2-7 better matches the DNA end. CDR1 is LNHDA and CDR2 is SQIVND in the germline V gene (reference sequence). This CDR3 spans 14 amino acids. In DNA, the CDR3 is TGTGCCAGTAGTTTGACGGTCCAGGGGGGCGAGCAGTACTTC. Its protein is CASSLTVQGGEQYF.

The chain joins TRBV2 to TRBJ2-6; D is ambiguous. The CDR3 runs to 12 residues. The V gene's germline CDR1 is SNHLY and CDR2 FYNNEI. The CDR3 spells CGARTGANVLTF. The CDR3 DNA sequence: TGTGGGGCCCGAACGGGGGCCAACGTCCTGACTTTC.

The CDR3 here is CSVTGRMYYEQYF. CDR3 DNA: TGCAGCGTTACAGGGAGGATGTATTACGAGCAGTACTTC. The V call is TRBV29-1, the J call TRBJ2-5; D might be TRBD1 or TRBD2, each matching 6 bases. With the DNA end fitting TRBJ2-7 better, the J assignment may be wrong. CDR3 length: 13 residues. In germline, CDR1 is SQVTM, CDR2 ANQGSEA.

The chain has TRBV7-3 and TRBJ2-2; 11 bases line up with TRBD2. Germline assignment: CDR1 SGHTA and CDR2 FQGTGA. V was clipped by 5 bases and J by 7 bases; unmatched bases: 9. This CDR3 is built from 16 residues. CDR3 loop: CASSPLASGGIGELFF. The CDR3 nucleotides read TGTGCCAGCAGCCCTCTCGCTAGCGGGGGGATCGGGGAGCTGTTTTTT.

The chain uses TRBV9 and TRBJ2-1, with D possibly being TRBD2 (6 bases). The CDR3 is 17 residues long. Germline CDR1 and CDR2: SGDLS and YYNGEE. With 4 bases removed from V and 0 bases from J, the gap between germline ends came to 17 bases. The DNA for the CDR3 is TGTGCCAGCAGCCCGCGGGAAGGGCTAATCTCCTACAATGAGCAGTTCTTC. Encoded protein: CASSPREGLISYNEQFF.

In its sample, this clonotype was seen a few times. V and J are TRBV7-9 and TRBJ2-1, with no clear D. The DNA end lines up better with TRBJ2-5; the J call may be wrong. CDR3 size: 14 residues. From germline, CDR1 is SEHNR and CDR2 FQNEAQ (reference sequence). In DNA form, the CDR3 reads TGTGCCAGCAGCTTAGAATGGAGTCGAGAGACCCAGTACTTC. Its translation is CASSLEWSRETQYF.

The chain carries TRBV7-9 and TRBJ2-6; D not resolved. The germline V gene encodes CDR1 SEHNR and CDR2 FQNEAQ (reference sequence). The CDR3 has 15 amino acids. Between the trimmed V and J ends, which lost 6 bases and 0 bases, there was a span of 9 bases. CDR3 sequence reads: CASSQSHSGANVLTF. In DNA form, the CDR3 reads TGTGCCAGCAGTCAATCCCACTCTGGGGCCAACGTCCTGACTTTC.

This clonotype showed up many times. The rearrangement links TRBV7-3 to TRBJ2-3; 8 nucleotides agree with TRBD2. V shed 5 bases, J shed 3 bases, and the junction held 7 bases outside the gene matches. CDR1 and CDR2 from the germline V gene are SGHTA and FQGTGA. This CDR3 is 15 amino acids long. The CDR3 is CASSLTSGQTDTQYF. DNA for the CDR3: TGTGCCAGCAGCCTCACTAGCGGACAGACAGATACGCAGTATTTT. The variable domain in full, with the rest retrieved from reference TRBV7-3 and TRBJ2-3, is GAGVSQTPSNKVTEKGKYVELRCDPISGHTALYWYRQSLGQGPEFLIYFQGTGAADDSGLPNDRFFAVRPEGSVSTLKIQRTERGDSAVYLCASSLTSGQTDTQYFGPGTRLTVL.

This clonotype was counted a few times. The chain recombines TRBV5-1 with TRBJ2-5; 7 nucleotides align to TRBD2. Germline loops: CDR1 SGHRS, CDR2 YFSETQ. Losses at the gene ends were 5 bases for V and 4 bases for J; bases not matched to a gene: 8. The CDR3 consists of 14 residues. CDR3 residues: CASRAAGVVETQYF. The CDR3 DNA is TGCGCCAGCAGGGCGGCGGGAGTGGTAGAGACCCAGTACTTC.

Details on this clonotype: A junction boundary mismatches the germline segment, possibly from a read error. The chain has TRBV5-6 and TRBJ2-7; 10 nucleotides agree with TRBD1. Germline CDR1 reads SGHDT; CDR2 reads YYEEEE. The CDR3 has 14 amino acids. The CDR3 region has the DNA TGTGCCAGCAGCCACGGGACAGGGGCCTACGAGCGGTACTTC. Encoded protein: CASSHGTGAYERYF.

This clonotype occurred a few times. The CDR3 region has the DNA TGTGCCAGCAGTGAAGTTGGGACAGACGGCTACACCTTC. It specifies CASSEVGTDGYTF. The rearrangement joins TRBV6-1 to TRBJ1-2; 7 positions match TRBD1. After removal of 1 base from V and 8 bases from J, the junction contained 4 bases not matched to a gene. The CDR3 runs 13 residues. The germline CDR1 and CDR2 sequences are MNHNS and SASEGT.

The chain combines TRBV20-1 with TRBJ2-7; D may be TRBD1 (5 bases). The CDR3 extends over 13 amino acids. V was trimmed by 3 bases and J by 2 bases, leaving 11 bases between them. Germline CDR1 and CDR2: DFQATT and SNEGSKA (reference sequence). The CDR3, as DNA: TGCAGTGCTAGCTTTACAGGTCCCTACGAGCAGTACTTC. This gives the protein CSASFTGPYEQYF.

The CDR3 nucleotides read TGCGCCAGCAGCCAACCCCAGTATGGGGGCCCTTCTGAAAAACTGTTTTTT. Protein product: CASSQPQYGGPSEKLFF. This chain links TRBV4-1 with TRBJ1-4, with TRBD1 as a possible D gene (6 bases). Trimming shortened V by 2 bases and J by 7 bases, and 20 bases separated the two germline ends. This CDR3 contains 17 residues. Germline CDR1 reads MGHRA; CDR2 reads YSYEKL.

The V and J genes are TRBV4-2 and TRBJ2-7, with D unresolved. The V gene's germline CDR1 is LGHNA and CDR2 YNFKEQ. V lost 1 base and J lost 6, with 16 bases in between. The CDR3 is 15 residues long. CDR3 region: CASSQVASVLGEQYF. CDR3 sequence (DNA): TGTGCCAGCAGCCAAGTAGCTTCTGTGTTGGGCGAGCAGTACTTC.

The chain is built from TRBV28 and TRBJ2-1; D might be TRBD2 (6 bases). The CDR3 is 14 residues long. The germline CDR1 and CDR2 sequences are MDHEN and SYDVKM. Trimming pared 8 bases from V and 10 bases from J, leaving 21 bases between. DNA of the CDR3: TGTGCCAGCGCATTGCAGGGAGGAGGCACAGAGCAGTTCTTC. This translates into CASALQGGGTEQFF.

The rearrangement joins TRBV27 to TRBJ1-2, with TRBD1 matching over 8 bases. The V and J ends lost 3 bases and 6 bases, in that order; junction bases with no gene match: 15. CDR3 size: 17 residues. Germline CDR1 is MNHEY and CDR2 is SMNVEV (reference sequence). CDR3 bases: TGTGCCAGCAGTTTGGCTACAGGGGGGATGGGGGTTCATGGCTACACCTTC. This sequence encodes CASSLATGGMGVHGYTF.

This chain joins TRBV7-2 and TRBJ2-5, with a tentative D call TRBD2 (6 bases). Looked up from germline, CDR1 is SGHTA and CDR2 is FQGNSA. CDR3 length equals 17 residues. Trimming took 5 bases from V and 2 from J, leaving 21 bases between them. CDR3 nucleotide sequence: TGTGCCAGCAGCCACCTTAGAAAGGAGGGGCTACAAGAGACCCAGTACTTC. Translation: CASSHLRKEGLQETQYF.

The V gene is TRBV10-3, the J gene TRBJ1-2; D is ambiguous. The CDR3 runs to 15 residues. Germline V gene sequence: CDR1 ENHRY, CDR2 SYGVKD. Trimming removed 0 bases at V and 4 bases at J, with 12 bases between. CDR3 in DNA: TGTGCCATCAGTGAGTCCCCGACTAATTCCTATGGCTACACCTTC. It translates to CAISESPTNSYGYTF.

There are a few counts of this clonotype. The CDR3 sequence: CASSSLDRSISYEQYF. CDR3 nucleotide sequence: TGTGCCAGCAGTTCCCTTGACCGGAGCATCTCCTACGAGCAGTACTTC. The rearrangement joins TRBV6-2 or TRBV6-3 to TRBJ2-7; D is ambiguous. V shed 4 bases and J shed 0 bases, with 16 bases lying between them. Germline CDR1 MNHEY, CDR2 SVGEGT. The CDR3 is made up of 16 amino acids.

J is TRBJ2-2 and V is TRBV29-1; 8 bases align to TRBD1. The germline CDR1 and CDR2 sequences are SQVTM and ANQGSEA. The CDR3 runs to 13 residues. The V segment lost 6 bases and the J segment 3 bases; nucleotides outside the gene matches: 3. The CDR3 spells CSVRTGYTGELFF. Written as DNA, the CDR3 is TGCAGCGTCCGGACAGGGTACACCGGGGAGCTGTTTTTT.

This clonotype was picked up one time. The chain joins TRBV28 to TRBJ2-7, with 7 bases lining up with TRBD1. Losses at the gene ends were 7 bases for V and 2 bases for J; bases not matched to a gene: 5. From germline, CDR1 is MDHEN and CDR2 SYDVKM. The CDR3 is 13 residues long. The DNA for the CDR3 is TGTGCCAGCAAAATAGGACAGGCCTACGAGCAGTACTTC. Translated: CASKIGQAYEQYF.

The CDR3 loop reads CASSKGAQETGEVDEQFF. The CDR3 DNA is TGTGCCAGCAGCAAAGGCGCCCAGGAGACAGGGGAAGTCGATGAGCAGTTCTTC. V gene TRBV21-1 combines with J gene TRBJ2-1; the table names TRBD1, a call not compared with the DNA. TRBV21-1 is a documented pseudogene. This CDR3 region has 18 residues.